The 14 T cell receptor beta chains below were found in one sample sequenced in a study of T cells in tumors after PD-1 blockade (dated by TCRdb to between 2018 and 2021). In the paper's terms, the time point label means: before anti-PD-1 therapy. Library creation used the immunoSEQ multiplex PCR assay. TCRdb stores this immuneACCESS table with in-frame sequences only. Part of the clones is absent; in the studies checked, under half of the shortfall reflects unresolved V genes, and no reason is known for the rest. The sample data list about 47,000 clones, and roughly 73% of these were observed just once. The top ten hold about a sixth of the sample. This specimen consisted of PBMCs, obtained before anti-PD-1 treatment. These receptors were collected from a human donor with basal cell carcinoma.

V usage is TRBV18 and J usage is TRBJ2-2; TRBD2 matches 13 bases. Germline CDR1 and CDR2: KGHSH and LQKENI. The CDR3 sequence is 17 residues long. V shed 3 bases, J shed 6 bases, and the junction held 7 bases outside the gene matches. CDR3 loop: CASSPRTSGSSAGELFF. The DNA for the CDR3 is TGTGCCAGCTCACCGCGGACTAGCGGGAGTTCCGCCGGGGAGCTGTTTTTT.

This chain links TRBV9 with TRBJ1-2, with 8 bases that match TRBD1. CDR3 length equals 14 residues. Germline CDR1 is SGDLS and CDR2 is YYNGEE. V shed 5 bases and J 8 bases; nucleotides not matched to a gene: 11. The CDR3 DNA is TGTGCCAGCAGGAAGACAGGGGCTAATGAAGGCTACACCTTC. Residues: CASRKTGANEGYTF.

The genes are TRBV3-1 (or the pseudogene TRBV3-2) and TRBJ1-2; D call uncertain. CDR1 is LGHDT, CDR2 YNNKEL, per germline (reference sequence). The CDR3 runs to 12 residues. The V end was cut by 1 base, the J end by 5 bases, with 5 bases between. The CDR3 DNA reads TGTGCCAGCAGCCAAGTTGATTATGGCTACACCTTC. This encodes CASSQVDYGYTF.

This chain links TRBV6-5 with TRBJ2-7; D unresolved. V lost 5 bases, J lost 4 bases, and 18 bases lay in between. In germline, CDR1 is MNHEY, CDR2 SVGAGI. This CDR3 has 15 residues. CDR3 nucleotides: TGTGCCAGCAGTACCCTGGGAAGGGAAGGATACGAGCAGTACTTC. Translation gives CASSTLGREGYEQYF.

V and J are TRBV21-1 and TRBJ2-7; the D call in the table, TRBD2, was not verified against the DNA. TRBV21-1 is an annotated pseudogene. This CDR3 contains 18 residues. CDR3 DNA: TGTGCCAGCAGGGACGGGGCTCATAGCGGGAGGGCCACCCACGAGCAGTACTTC. It specifies CASRDGAHSGRATHEQYF.

V usage is TRBV18 and J usage is TRBJ1-1, with D possibly being TRBD1 (5 bases). Trimming left V 2 bases short and J 1 base short, with 17 bases between. The length of the CDR3 is 17 residues. Germline V gives CDR1 KGHSH, CDR2 LQKENI. In DNA, the CDR3 is TGTGCCAGCTCACCAAGGTCCCGGGGGGGGACGAACACTGAAGCTTTCTTT. As protein: CASSPRSRGGTNTEAFF. Complete variable domain (other parts from reference TRBV18 and TRBJ1-1): NAGVMQNPRHLVRRRGQEARLRCSPMKGHSHVYWYRQLPEEGLKFMVYLQKENIIDESGMPKERFSAEFPKEGPSILRIQQVVRGDSAAYFCASSPRSRGGTNTEAFFGQGTRLTVV.

The rearrangement links TRBV30 to TRBJ1-3; possible D gene TRBD1, 5 bases. The V end was cut by 5 bases, the J end by 5 bases, with 16 bases between. The CDR3 sequence is 14 residues long. Germline V gene sequence: CDR1 GTSNPN, CDR2 SVGIG (reference sequence). The CDR3 sequence is CAWDKPGPRNTIYF. CDR3 nucleotides: TGTGCCTGGGATAAGCCGGGACCGAGAAACACCATATATTTT.

The CDR3 reads CASTWLVGQETQYF. The DNA of the CDR3 is TGTGCCAGCACTTGGCTAGTAGGTCAAGAGACCCAGTACTTC. This sequence joins TRBV27 and TRBJ2-5, with D hard to call. The CDR3 consists of 14 residues. Trimming took 7 bases from V and 2 from J, leaving 14 bases between them. Germline V lookup: CDR1 MNHEY, CDR2 SMNVEV (reference sequence).

The gene calls are TRBV7-8 and TRBJ2-7; no firm D call. Looked up from germline, CDR1 is SGHVS and CDR2 is FQNEAQ. This CDR3 spans 14 amino acids. Trimming shortened V by 2 bases and J by 3 bases, and 11 bases separated the two germline ends. The CDR3 spells CASSLLPSRYEQYF. CDR3 in DNA: TGTGCCAGCAGCTTACTCCCGAGTCGCTACGAGCAGTACTTC.

This clone was recorded once. The chain is built from TRBV24-1 and TRBJ2-1; 9 nucleotides match TRBD2. J gave up 6 bases and V 9 bases, and 8 bases lay outside the gene matches. Germline V CDR1 and CDR2: KGHDR, SFDVKD. The CDR3 sequence is 14 residues long. CDR3 in DNA: TGTGCCACCCATAGCGGGGGAAAGTTCAATGAGCAGTTCTTC. It yields the protein CATHSGGKFNEQFF.

The CDR3 region has the DNA TGTGCCAGCAGTGAAGCCATCCCGCGACAGTTCAATAGCAATCAGCCCCAGCATTTT. It is translated as CASSEAIPRQFNSNQPQHF. The V call is TRBV2, the J call TRBJ1-5, with D maybe TRBD1 (5 bases). Germline-derived CDR1 and CDR2 are SNHLY and FYNNEI. The CDR3 has 19 amino acids. With 0 bases removed from V and 0 bases from J, the gap between germline ends came to 18 bases.

The CDR3 sequence: CASKFGQASYEQYF. In DNA, the CDR3 is TGTGCCAGCAAGTTCGGACAAGCATCCTACGAGCAGTACTTC. The chain couples TRBV6-5 to TRBJ2-7, with D maybe TRBD1 (5 bases). V lost 7 bases, J lost 1 base, and 14 bases lay in between. The CDR3 runs 14 residues. CDR1 and CDR2 from the germline V gene are MNHEY and SVGAGI.

The rearrangement links TRBV9 to TRBJ1-3; D remains ambiguous. The germline CDR1 and CDR2 sequences are SGDLS and YYNGEE. The germline V and J ends were trimmed by 0 bases and 0 bases, with 13 bases remaining between them. The CDR3 length is 17 residues. CDR3 region: CASSVEARVVSGNTIYF. The CDR3 nucleotides read TGTGCCAGCAGCGTAGAAGCAAGGGTAGTCTCTGGAAACACCATATATTTT.

The rearrangement uses TRBV5-4 and TRBJ2-3; 7 bases match TRBD2. V was clipped by 2 bases and J by 6 bases; unmatched bases: 3. Per the germline V gene, CDR1 is SGHNT and CDR2 is YYREEE (reference sequence). The CDR3 spans 13 residues. CDR3 DNA: TGTGCCAGCAGCTTTATGGGGGGGGATACGCAGTATTTT. Its translation: CASSFMGGDTQYF.